Listed here is a single T cell receptor (beta chain). Its antigen remains unidentified. The entry originates in a study of T cells expressing NK-cell markers. Study-wide background: Just one sequenced donor of eight was HCMV-seronegative, while seven were seropositive.

CDR1 and CDR2 from the germline V gene are SGHDT and YYEEEE. CDR3 size: 16 residues. TCR beta libraries carry UMIs added by 5'RACE template switching. TCRdb reprocessed the 5' RACE reads and keeps a single row for each CDR3 protein, giving no DNA. In all, the sample yields a few hundred thousand distinct CDR3 sequences. Points from the study as a whole: Four of the donors also had these clonotypes leading their CD3+CD56-NKG2C+ fraction.

The specimen sequenced was blood T cells: a sorted CD56 or NKG2C T cell subset, CD4+ or CD8+ T cells, or bulk PBMC T cells (not recorded which). The source is a man aged 18 to 29 in good health. The chain recombines TRBV5-6 with TRBJ2-1; as DNA is missing, the TRBD2 call by TCRdb cannot be tested. CDR3 amino acids: CASSLKRATSYNEQFF.